The rows below give T cell receptor beta chains drawn from one sample of a study. TCRdb reprocessed the 5' RACE reads with MiXCR, giving one entry per CDR3 protein. The sample includes just under 65,000 distinct CDR3 sequences, approximately 23% seen only once; the top ten take about 2.7%. The specimen sequenced was memory CD4+ T cells sorted from a lymph node. The receptors derive from a female donor with breast cancer. Each CDR3 is given with its conserved first and last residue. D genes are given only for firm matches. Not every row has a clone size; where given, it reads once, few, many or a size class.

CDR3: CSALGLAGVGELFF
DNA: TGCAGTGCCCTGGGACTAGCGGGAGTCGGGGAGCTGTTTTTT
size: NA
V: TRBV20-1
J: TRBJ2-2
D: TRBD2

CDR3: CASSSDSGEFYEQYF
DNA: TGTGCCAGCAGCTCCGACAGCGGGGAGTTTTACGAGCAGTACTTC
size: NA
V: TRBV7-2
J: TRBJ2-7
D: TRBD2

CDR3: CASSQGAGNQPQHF
DNA: TGTGCCAGCAGCCAAGGGGCAGGGAATCAGCCCCAGCATTTT
size: few
V: TRBV3-1
J: TRBJ1-5
D: NA

CDR3: CSAPSQASGGINTQYF
DNA: TGCAGTGCGCCGAGCCAGGCTAGCGGGGGGATTAATACGCAGTATTTT
size: few
V: TRBV20-1
J: TRBJ2-3
D: TRBD2

CDR3: CASSLEAIGEKLFF
DNA: TGCGCCAGCAGCTTGGAAGCAATAGGCGAAAAACTGTTTTTT
size: NA
V: TRBV5-1
J: TRBJ1-4
D: NA

CDR3: CASRASDRGVSEAFF
DNA: TGTGCCAGCAGAGCTTCCGATAGGGGGGTTTCTGAAGCTTTCTTT
size: NA
V: TRBV11-3
J: TRBJ1-1
D: NA

CDR3: CAISESRDSKNIQYF
DNA: TGTGCCATCAGTGAGAGCCGGGACAGCAAAAACATTCAGTACTTC
size: many
V: TRBV10-3
J: TRBJ2-4
D: TRBD1

CDR3: CASSLSGNNEQFF
DNA: TGTGCCAGCAGCTTATCGGGTAACAATGAGCAGTTCTTC
size: NA
V: TRBV7-3
J: TRBJ2-1
D: NA

CDR3: CASSLVSGRETQYF
DNA: TGCGCCAGCAGCTTGGTTTCAGGGAGGGAGACCCAGTACTTC
size: many
V: TRBV5-1
J: TRBJ2-5
D: NA

CDR3: CASSFQPRGATSTDTQYF
DNA: TGCGCCAGCAGCTTCCAACCGCGGGGGGCCACTAGCACAGATACGCAGTATTTT
size: NA
V: TRBV5-1
J: TRBJ2-3
D: TRBD2

CDR3: CASSLMGYEQYF
DNA: TGCGCCAGCAGCTTGATGGGATACGAGCAGTACTTC
size: medium-sized
V: TRBV5-1
J: TRBJ2-7
D: NA